This T cell receptor beta chain is drawn from a study of OX40 agonist ivuxolimab in advanced cancers. The assay was immunoSEQ multiplex PCR, and TCRdb's table has in-frame clones only and misses some. The sample lists about 68,000 clones; 84% were seen once. Patients who had autoimmune disease history or got systemic immunosuppression were left out. CDR1 SGDLS and CDR2 YYNGEE come from the germline V gene. With 0 bases clipped from V and 5 bases from J, the junction kept 8 bases outside the gene matches. This CDR3 is built from 16 residues. The V and J genes are TRBV9 and TRBJ2-7; the match to TRBD1 covers 10 bases. The source of this sequence is an adult with an advanced solid tumor such as melanoma, head and neck, liver or kidney cancer. The sample here was CD4+ or CD8+ T cells sorted from blood, taken in a trial of the OX40 agonist ivuxolimab. CDR3 region: CASSVDGTGAVHEQYF. Here the CDR3 DNA reads TGTGCCAGCAGCGTAGACGGGACAGGGGCCGTTCACGAGCAGTACTTC.